Each of the 22 T cell receptor beta chains below was sequenced from the same sample in a study of Ad26.COV2.S vaccination and SARS-CoV-2 variants. Treatment indicated: 15 to 20 received Ad26.COV2.S at low or high dose, single or two shots; five or six received placebo; per-sample allocation not given. Sampling happened 63 days after the first vaccine or placebo injection. TCRdb's copy holds only in-frame clones and misses some; the assay was immunoSEQ multiplex PCR. This sample carries hundreds of thousands of clones, 90% of them seen once, and the ten largest clones take 9% to 15%. This specimen consisted of peripheral blood, obtained in a trial of Ad26.COV2.S vaccine versus placebo. These TCRs come from a person aged 18-60 years who received the Ad26.COV2.S COVID-19 vaccine or a placebo.

V is TRBV19 and J is TRBJ2-3, with 7 bases lining up with TRBD1. V shed 10 bases and J 7 bases; nucleotides not matched to a gene: 17. Germline lookup yields CDR1 LNHDA and CDR2 SQIVND (reference sequence). The CDR3 runs to 15 residues. The CDR3 here is CATEPGQQISNTQYF. The DNA for the CDR3 is TGTGCCACCGAGCCGGGACAGCAGATTTCCAATACGCAGTATTTT.

This clone was seen just once. The CDR3 protein is CAISDSRGEDTQYF. CDR3 DNA sequence: TGTGCCATCAGTGACTCCCGTGGAGAGGATACGCAGTATTTT. V and J are TRBV10-3 and TRBJ2-3, with D unresolved. The CDR3 spans 14 residues. Germline V gene sequence: CDR1 ENHRY, CDR2 SYGVKD. Trimming pared 3 bases from V and 6 bases from J, leaving 13 bases between.

The V call is TRBV9, the J call TRBJ2-2, with 11 nucleotides matching TRBD2. Germline V gene sequence: CDR1 SGDLS, CDR2 YYNGEE. CDR3 length equals 16 residues. V lost 3 bases to trimming and J lost 0 bases; unmatched junction nucleotides: 1. CDR3 coding DNA: TGTGCCAGCAGCGCACTAGCGGGGGCGAACACCGGGGAGCTGTTTTTT. This translates into CASSALAGANTGELFF.

The rearrangement links TRBV14 to TRBJ2-2, with D perhaps matching TRBD2 (6 bases). This CDR3 region has 16 residues. In germline, CDR1 is SGHDN, CDR2 FVKESK. The V end was cut by 6 bases, the J end by 7 bases, with 21 bases between. The CDR3: CASSRRGSGFLGELFF. The CDR3 coding sequence is TGTGCCAGCAGTCGACGGGGGTCCGGTTTTCTCGGGGAGCTGTTTTTT.

The rearrangement joins TRBV12-3 or TRBV12-4 to TRBJ2-5, with 7 bases that match TRBD2. V gave up 6 bases and J gave up 10 bases; unmatched junction bases: 11. This CDR3 contains 13 residues. In DNA, the CDR3 is TGTGCCAGCAGCCCACCCGGTGGGGGGGTCCAGTACTTC. Its translation: CASSPPGGGVQYF.

The V gene is TRBV5-1, the J gene TRBJ2-3; no reliable D call. In germline, CDR1 is SGHRS, CDR2 YFSETQ. V dropped 3 bases and J dropped 4 bases, with 9 bases sitting between them. The CDR3 runs to 13 residues. In nucleotides, the CDR3 is TGCGCCAGCAGCTCGGGCGGCCCAGATACGCAGTATTTT. The encoded protein is CASSSGGPDTQYF.

The chain links TRBV18 to TRBJ2-1; 8 nucleotides line up with TRBD1. This CDR3 is 17 amino acids long. CDR1 is KGHSH, CDR2 LQKENI, per germline. After removal of 1 base from V and 1 base from J, the junction contained 6 bases not matched to a gene. CDR3 bases: TGTGCCAGCTCACCACTTTCGACAGGGGAGTCCTACAATGAGCAGTTCTTC. Encoded protein: CASSPLSTGESYNEQFF.

V usage is TRBV6-6 and J usage is TRBJ1-3, with D possibly matching TRBD1 (6 bases). The CDR3 totals 14 residues. CDR1 and CDR2 from the germline V gene are MNHNY and SVGAGI (reference sequence). Trimming stripped 11 bases from V and 0 bases from J, with 14 bases between. In nucleotides, the CDR3 is TGTGCCTCGGAGGGGGGGACCTCTGGAAACACCATATATTTT. Its protein product is CASEGGTSGNTIYF.

Only one count was recorded for this clone. This chain uses TRBV19 with TRBJ2-1; D remains unclear. The V gene lost 3 bases and the J gene lost 5 bases, with 14 bases spanning the gap. The CDR3 is 15 residues long. Germline values: CDR1 LNHDA, CDR2 SQIVND (reference sequence). In nucleotides, the CDR3 is TGTGCCAGTAGTATTTGGCTGGGGATCAACAATGAGCAGTTCTTC. This sequence encodes CASSIWLGINNEQFF.

The chain has TRBV7-2 and TRBJ2-2, with unresolved D. Germline CDR1 is SGHTA and CDR2 is FQGNSA. The CDR3 runs to 16 residues. V gave up 6 bases and J gave up 1 base, with 15 bases separating them. The DNA of the CDR3 is TGTGCCAGCAGAGAAAACGTGGGCGGGAACACCGGGGAGCTGTTTTTT. It specifies CASRENVGGNTGELFF.

V usage is TRBV7-3 and J usage is TRBJ2-2; 11 bases agree with TRBD1. Trimming removed 2 bases from V and 6 bases from J; junction bases left unmatched: 5. Looked up from germline, CDR1 is SGHTA and CDR2 is FQGTGA. This CDR3 is 16 amino acids long. CDR3 sequence (DNA): TGTGCCAGCAGCTTAGATGGGGACAGGGGGTCCGGGGAGCTGTTTTTT. Protein: CASSLDGDRGSGELFF.

The rearrangement links TRBV21-1 to TRBJ2-7; no DNA check was done on the table's D call, TRBD2. TRBV21-1 is described as a pseudogene. The CDR3 is 10 residues long. The CDR3 nucleotides read TGTGCCAGCAGACTCTACGAGCAGTACTTC. It codes for CASRLYEQYF.

The chain employs TRBV28 and TRBJ1-1; D is undetermined. The CDR3 extends over 11 amino acids. The V end was cut by 5 bases, the J end by 4 bases, with 5 bases between. CDR1 is MDHEN and CDR2 is SYDVKM in the germline V gene. The CDR3 sequence: CASSSSTEAFF. The CDR3 bases are TGTGCCAGCAGTAGTTCCACTGAAGCTTTCTTT. The variable domain in full, with the rest retrieved from reference TRBV28 and TRBJ1-1, is DVKVTQSSRYLVKRTGEKVFLECVQDMDHENMFWYRQDPGLGLRLIYFSYDVKMKEKGDIPEGYSVSREKKERFSLILESASTNQTSMYLCASSSSTEAFFGQGTRLTVV.

V usage is TRBV5-1 and J usage is TRBJ2-7, with D possibly being TRBD2 (6 bases). The CDR3 spans 14 residues. Germline loops: CDR1 SGHRS, CDR2 YFSETQ. V was pared by 1 base and J by 7 bases, with 15 bases between. For the CDR3, the DNA is TGCGCCAGCAGCTTGAGACCATTAGCGGCTGAGCAGTACTTC. Protein product: CASSLRPLAAEQYF.

The V gene is TRBV11-3, the J gene TRBJ2-5; TRBD1 matches at 12 bases. CDR3 length equals 18 residues. J was trimmed by 5 bases and V by 3 bases; bases with no gene match: 13. Germline CDR1 is SGHNT and CDR2 is YENEEA. CDR3 sequence: CASSFISRDRGPQETQYF. CDR3 nucleotides: TGTGCCAGCAGCTTTATCAGTAGGGACAGGGGGCCGCAGGAGACCCAGTACTTC. Drawing the rest from reference TRBV11-3 and TRBJ2-5, the complete variable domain is EAGVVQSPRYKIIEKKQPVAFWCNPISGHNTLYWYLQNLGQGPELLIRYENEEAVDDSQLPKDRFSAERLKGVDSTLKIQPAELGDSAVYLCASSFISRDRGPQETQYFGPGTRLLVL.

The chain has TRBV6-5 and TRBJ2-3, with D uncertain. Germline CDR1 reads MNHEY; CDR2 reads SVGAGI. V was trimmed by 7 bases and J by 7 bases, leaving 9 bases between them. The CDR3 totals 11 residues. The CDR3 protein is CASIAPHTQYF. The CDR3 DNA follows: TGTGCCAGCATCGCCCCGCATACGCAGTATTTT.

V gene TRBV5-4 combines with J gene TRBJ1-1; 11 bases are shared with TRBD1. Germline assignment: CDR1 SGHNT and CDR2 YYREEE (reference sequence). Trimming removed 0 bases from V and 8 bases from J; junction bases left unmatched: 6. The CDR3 length is 15 residues. The CDR3 here is CASSLAGQGGIEAFF. Here the CDR3 DNA reads TGTGCCAGCAGCTTGGCGGGACAGGGGGGAATCGAAGCTTTCTTT.

The genes are TRBV30 and TRBJ1-6; 7 bases are shared with TRBD1. V was clipped by 4 bases and J by 4 bases; unmatched bases: 7. CDR1 GTSNPN and CDR2 SVGIG come from the germline V gene (reference sequence). The CDR3 loop spans 15 amino acids. This CDR3 reads CAWTEQGLYNSPLHF. The CDR3 DNA reads TGTGCCTGGACCGAACAGGGGTTGTATAATTCACCCCTCCACTTT.

The CDR3 region has the DNA TGTGCCAGCAGCCCGGGACTAGCGGGGTATAAAGTCTCCTACAATGAGCAGTTCTTC. This translates into CASSPGLAGYKVSYNEQFF. The chain employs TRBV7-9 and TRBJ2-1; 13 bases align to TRBD2. The CDR3 is made up of 19 amino acids. Per germline, CDR1 SEHNR and CDR2 FQNEAQ (reference sequence). V was pared by 5 bases and J by 0 bases, with 10 bases of the junction left unmatched. The full variable domain, rest sourced from reference TRBV7-9 and TRBJ2-1, is DTGVSQNPRHKITKRGQNVTFRCDPISEHNRLYWYRQTLGQGPEFLTYFQNEAQLEKSRLLSDRFSAERPKGSFSTLEIQRTEQGDSAMYLCASSPGLAGYKVSYNEQFFGPGTRLTVL.

The gene calls are TRBV5-1 and TRBJ2-5, with a tentative D call TRBD2 (5 bases). Trimming shortened V by 7 bases and J by 1 base, and 11 bases separated the two germline ends. Germline-derived CDR1 and CDR2 are SGHRS and YFSETQ. There are 13 residues in the CDR3. The DNA of the CDR3 is TGCGCCAGCTTTGTGGACTCCCAAGAGACCCAGTACTTC. Protein: CASFVDSQETQYF.

V usage is TRBV5-1 and J usage is TRBJ2-5, with 9 bases lining up with TRBD2. Per the germline V gene, CDR1 is SGHRS and CDR2 is YFSETQ. The ends lost 4 bases at V and 2 bases at J; junction bases unmatched: 3. This CDR3 has 14 residues. This CDR3 reads CASSVGLAQETQYF. The CDR3 DNA reads as TGCGCCAGCAGCGTGGGACTAGCTCAAGAGACCCAGTACTTC.

This clone showed up just a few times. The rearrangement uses TRBV19 and TRBJ1-3; D is unresolved. V lost 6 bases, J lost 1 base, and 22 bases lay in between. Germline V gives CDR1 LNHDA, CDR2 SQIVND (reference sequence). The CDR3 is made up of 18 amino acids. In DNA, the CDR3 is TGTGCCAGTAGATCTACCCGTTCAAGAAGCTTATCTGGAAACACCATATATTTT. This codes for CASRSTRSRSLSGNTIYF.